This T cell receptor (beta chain) was recorded in a study of cytomegalovirus exposure and HLA in healthy donors. Study overall: Genotyping showed roughly 86% of 350 to 400 donors falling in the Caucasian-associated ancestry cluster.

As concerns this clone: Antigen: not known.

CDR1 and CDR2 (germline): GTSNPN, SVGIG (reference sequence). Trimming left V 3 bases short and J 8 bases short, with 16 bases between. CDR3 length: 13 residues. General study findings and limits: Common viral pathogens were later found to be apparently linked to several of the most significant clusters. Overall, under 200 TCR beta chains were annotated as cytomegalovirus-associated.

The PCR made use of 60 Vbeta and 13 Jbeta primers. Here immunoSEQ multiplex PCR was the method, and the copy in TCRdb shows in-frame clones only, minus some. This sample yields approximately 160,000 clones, of which over 80% are seen a single time; approximately 1.4% belongs to the top ten. The chain carries TRBV30 and TRBJ1-2; perhaps TRBD1 as D (5 bases). The sequencing sample was made of PBMCs. The TCR originated in a girl aged 10-17 years in good health and CMV-seropositive. The CDR3 sequence: CAWRGEGRGGYTF. The CDR3 bases are TGTGCCTGGAGGGGGGAGGGGCGTGGAGGCTACACCTTC.